This T cell receptor beta chain is drawn from a study of beta chain features in type 1 diabetes. Overall study results and limits: The study found moderately but significantly shorter TCRB CDR3s in all four CD4+ subsets of Type 1 diabetes patients.

From germline, CDR1 is KGHSH and CDR2 LQKENI. The J segment lost 4 bases and the V segment lost 2 bases, leaving 3 bases of the junction unmatched. CDR3 length: 14 amino acids. Details on this clone: Antigen specificity is unknown.

Isolated RNA was reverse transcribed in full, so expressed TCRB transcripts were sequenced. The method was immunoSEQ multiplex PCR; TCRdb's version includes in-frame clones alone and lacks a portion of them. The table has 300,000 to 350,000 clones, roughly 12% seen once. The gene calls are TRBV18 and TRBJ2-5; TRBD2 matches 8 bases. The source material was naive CD4+ T cells from blood. This clonotype was sampled from a woman between 18 and 29 years old with type 1 diabetes. CDR3 nucleotides: TGTGCCAGCTCACCAGGCGGGAGGCGAGAGACCCAGTACTTC. Translating it yields CASSPGGRRETQYF.